The 24 T cell receptor beta chains below come from one sample, sequenced in a study of shared clonotypes between healthy human individuals. Profiled with immunoSEQ multiplex PCR; TCRdb holds only in-frame clones, not every one. The table records 2,500,000 or so clones, about 90% of them present only once. Sequencing input: naive CD4+ T cells from PBMCs. The sample's subset: CD45RA+ positively selected. Receptors were obtained from a man aged 18 to 29 in good health. Some clones in this sample may be carry-over from other donors' samples.

The V call is TRBV18, the J call TRBJ2-7, with D tentatively TRBD1 or TRBD2 (6 bases each). Looked up from germline, CDR1 is KGHSH and CDR2 is LQKENI. Trimming stripped 3 bases from V and 2 bases from J, with 17 bases between. This CDR3 has 16 amino acids. CDR3 loop: CASSPLLGGSAYEQYF. CDR3 sequence (DNA): TGTGCCAGCTCACCCCTCTTGGGGGGCAGCGCCTACGAGCAGTACTTC. Variable domain in full (rest from reference TRBV18 and TRBJ2-7): NAGVMQNPRHLVRRRGQEARLRCSPMKGHSHVYWYRQLPEEGLKFMVYLQKENIIDESGMPKERFSAEFPKEGPSILRIQQVVRGDSAAYFCASSPLLGGSAYEQYFGPGTRLTVT.

A word on this clone: Within the sample, other DNA sequences also encode this same CDR3. This rearrangement joins TRBV5-1 to TRBJ1-1; 9 bases are shared with TRBD1. Germline assignment: CDR1 SGHRS and CDR2 YFSETQ. Trimming at V came to 3 bases and at J to 6 bases, leaving 6 bases not matched to a gene. The CDR3 loop spans 14 amino acids. CDR3 DNA: TGCGCCAGCAGCTCCCGACAGGGGGGACCTGAAGCTTTCTTT. Residues: CASSSRQGGPEAFF.

As DNA, the CDR3 is TGTGCCAGCAGCTCCGTGGGATTGGGGGAGCTGTTTTTT. Its protein product is CASSSVGLGELFF. The V gene is TRBV7-8, the J gene TRBJ2-2; no clear D. The CDR3 has 13 amino acids. The germline CDR1 and CDR2 sequences are SGHVS and FQNEAQ. Deletions cut 4 bases from V and 8 bases from J, with 11 bases between.

V usage is TRBV28 and J usage is TRBJ2-1; 16 bases match TRBD2. This CDR3 is 21 amino acids long. Germline trimming cut 3 bases from V and 5 bases from J; bases unmatched to any gene: 16. CDR1 is MDHEN and CDR2 is SYDVKM in the germline V gene. CDR3 bases: TGTGCCAGCAGTTTCCATGGGACTAGCGGGAGGGCCGGGAGTTCTCACAATGAGCAGTTCTTC. Translated: CASSFHGTSGRAGSSHNEQFF.

The chain uses TRBV28 and TRBJ2-5; D is unresolved. Germline V gene data show CDR1 as MDHEN and CDR2 as SYDVKM. Trimming pared 0 bases from V and 2 bases from J, leaving 22 bases between. The CDR3 runs to 19 residues. CDR3 DNA: TGTGCCAGCAGTTTATGGGTGGGTTTACGTAGCTGGGATCAAGAGACCCAGTACTTC. Protein: CASSLWVGLRSWDQETQYF.

The chain recombines TRBV4-3 with TRBJ2-2, with D perhaps matching TRBD1 or TRBD2 (5 bases each). Germline-derived CDR1 and CDR2 are LGHNA and YSLEER. V was pared by 0 bases and J by 0 bases, with 11 bases between. There are 17 residues in the CDR3. The CDR3 here is CASSQEVGTANTGELFF. The CDR3 DNA reads TGCGCCAGCAGCCAAGAGGTGGGGACGGCGAACACCGGGGAGCTGTTTTTT.

This clone was seen a single time. The chain combines TRBV4-3 with TRBJ2-1; D perhaps matches TRBD1 (5 bases). Between the trimmed V and J ends, which lost 0 bases and 0 bases, there was a span of 12 bases. The CDR3 contains 17 residues. Germline V CDR1 and CDR2: LGHNA, YSLEER. This CDR3 is CASSQDPLGVSYNEQFF. CDR3 sequence (DNA): TGCGCCAGCAGCCAAGATCCTTTAGGGGTCTCCTACAATGAGCAGTTCTTC.

This chain uses TRBV19 with TRBJ2-7, with 8 bases fitting TRBD1. Unmatched junction bases numbered 3, after V lost 0 bases and J lost 2 bases. Germline-derived CDR1 and CDR2 are LNHDA and SQIVND (reference sequence). CDR3 length equals 15 residues. The CDR3 loop reads CASSIDHRGTYEQYF. The CDR3 nucleotides are TGTGCCAGTAGTATAGACCACAGGGGGACCTACGAGCAGTACTTC.

This clone has only a few counts. The chain combines TRBV4-1 with TRBJ1-4; 7 bases line up with TRBD1. Germline V lookup: CDR1 MGHRA, CDR2 YSYEKL. Trimming cost V 3 bases and J 7 bases; bases outside gene matches: 5. This CDR3 spans 14 amino acids. CDR3 protein: CASSQRGRGEKLFF. For the CDR3, the DNA is TGCGCCAGCAGCCAGAGGGGGCGCGGTGAAAAACTGTTTTTT.

This clone has a handful of counts. CDR3 sequence (DNA): TGTGCCAGCAGTGCCGGGAGTTACCCCTACGAGCAGTACTTC. This sequence encodes CASSAGSYPYEQYF. The V gene is TRBV25-1, the J gene TRBJ2-7, with D possibly TRBD2 on 6 matching bases. The CDR3 covers 14 residues. The V end was cut by 4 bases, the J end by 2 bases, with 12 bases between. The V gene's germline CDR1 is MGHDK and CDR2 SYGVNS.

The chain couples TRBV28 to TRBJ2-7; the D is unclear. CDR3 length: 12 amino acids. CDR1 and CDR2 (germline): MDHEN, SYDVKM. The germline V and J ends were trimmed by 7 bases and 5 bases, with 12 bases remaining between them. The CDR3 region is CASKDPQDEQYF. CDR3 nucleotide sequence: TGTGCCAGCAAGGACCCCCAGGACGAGCAGTACTTC.

This rearrangement joins TRBV5-1 to TRBJ2-1; possible D gene TRBD2, 6 bases. This CDR3 region has 18 residues. V was pared by 0 bases and J by 4 bases, with 20 bases between. The germline CDR1 and CDR2 sequences are SGHRS and YFSETQ. The CDR3 nucleotides read TGCGCCAGCAGCTTGGGTAGGTGGGCTAGCGCGAAGTACAATGAGCAGTTCTTC. Its translation: CASSLGRWASAKYNEQFF.

This rearrangement joins TRBV18 to TRBJ2-2, with TRBD2 identical over 7 bases. Germline V gives CDR1 KGHSH, CDR2 LQKENI. After removal of 0 bases from V and 2 bases from J, the junction contained 3 bases not matched to a gene. This CDR3 is 16 amino acids long. The CDR3 nucleotides are TGTGCCAGCTCACCACCTAGCGGGCGAAACACCGGGGAGCTGTTTTTT. This translates into CASSPPSGRNTGELFF.

This clone has a single count. V gene TRBV5-1 combines with J gene TRBJ1-3; 7 positions match TRBD1. Germline-derived CDR1 and CDR2 are SGHRS and YFSETQ. This CDR3 contains 18 residues. Trimming took 4 bases from V and 2 from J; bases not matched to a gene: 15. As DNA, the CDR3 is TGCGCCAGCAGCCTACAGGGGACGACTTCATACGCTGGAAACACCATATATTTT. This gives the protein CASSLQGTTSYAGNTIYF.

This chain uses TRBV9 with TRBJ2-1; D uncertain. The ends were cut back, 0 bases at V and 8 bases at J, with 9 bases in the middle. CDR3 length: 13 residues. Looked up from germline, CDR1 is SGDLS and CDR2 is YYNGEE. The CDR3 loop is CASSVVYNHEQFF. The CDR3 DNA reads TGTGCCAGCAGCGTAGTTTACAATCATGAGCAGTTCTTC.

The chain joins TRBV7-8 to TRBJ2-1, with 9 bases identical to TRBD2. The trim removed 5 bases at V and 8 bases at J, leaving 10 bases unmatched. Germline values: CDR1 SGHVS, CDR2 FQNEAQ. This CDR3 contains 15 residues. CDR3: CASSPVRLAVYEQFF. The CDR3 region has the DNA TGTGCCAGCAGCCCCGTCAGACTAGCGGTATATGAGCAGTTCTTC.

The rearrangement links TRBV6-1 to TRBJ2-7; D is unresolved. From germline, CDR1 is MNHNS and CDR2 SASEGT. The CDR3 consists of 15 residues. Trimming shortened V by 5 bases and J by 4 bases, and 18 bases separated the two germline ends. CDR3 DNA: TGTGCCAGCAGTCAACATCCGAGAAGCTCGTACGAGCAGTACTTC. Translating it yields CASSQHPRSSYEQYF.

The V and J genes are TRBV9 and TRBJ2-3; D not resolved. V lost 7 bases to trimming and J lost 4 bases, with 10 bases between them. Germline loops: CDR1 SGDLS, CDR2 YYNGEE. This CDR3 is 12 amino acids long. The CDR3, as DNA: TGTGCCAGCTCCCCCGTGGCAGATACGCAGTATTTT. Residues: CASSPVADTQYF. The variable domain in full, with the rest retrieved from reference TRBV9 and TRBJ2-3, is DSGVTQTPKHLITATGQRVTLRCSPRSGDLSVYWYQQSLDQGLQFLIQYYNGEERAKGNILERFSAQQFPDLHSELNLSSLELGDSALYFCASSPVADTQYFGPGTRLTVL.

The chain combines TRBV2 with TRBJ2-1; TRBD2 aligns across 11 bases. V was clipped by 7 bases and J by 5 bases; unmatched bases: 7. CDR3 length: 15 amino acids. Looked up from germline, CDR1 is SNHLY and CDR2 is FYNNEI. The CDR3 nucleotides read TGTGCCAGCACCCTTAGCGGGAGGGTTAACAATGAGCAGTTCTTC. It codes for CASTLSGRVNNEQFF.

The genes are TRBV2 and TRBJ2-2; a weak D match, TRBD1 (6 bases). CDR1 and CDR2 from the germline V gene are SNHLY and FYNNEI. Trimming removed 7 bases at V and 4 bases at J, with 13 bases between. The CDR3 is made up of 14 amino acids. CDR3 sequence (DNA): TGTGCCAGCACCACGACCAGGGGCACCGGGGAGCTGTTTTTT. It translates to CASTTTRGTGELFF.

This chain links TRBV15 with TRBJ2-5; maybe TRBD2 (5 bases). Germline V gene data show CDR1 as LNHNV and CDR2 as YYDKDF (reference sequence). Trimming pared 0 bases from V and 4 bases from J, leaving 9 bases between. The CDR3 has 14 amino acids. The CDR3 sequence: CATSRDWSGETQYF. The CDR3 DNA follows: TGTGCCACCAGCAGAGATTGGAGCGGAGAGACCCAGTACTTC.

This chain links TRBV5-1 with TRBJ2-5; D is unresolved. V lost 2 bases to trimming and J lost 2 bases, with 13 bases between them. CDR1 is SGHRS, CDR2 YFSETQ, per germline. This CDR3 has 15 residues. CDR3 DNA: TGCGCCAGCAGCTTAGGGCCCGCCCCACAAGAGACCCAGTACTTC. Protein product: CASSLGPAPQETQYF.

This chain joins TRBV7-9 and TRBJ2-4, with D possibly being TRBD1 or TRBD2 (5 bases each). V shed 0 bases and J shed 8 bases, with 11 bases lying between them. CDR1 is SEHNR, CDR2 FQNEAQ, per germline (reference sequence). The CDR3 sequence is 14 residues long. The CDR3 loop reads CASSLAGEGDIQYF. CDR3 DNA sequence: TGTGCCAGCAGCTTAGCGGGGGAAGGAGACATTCAGTACTTC.

This chain links TRBV19 with TRBJ1-5, with no clear D. The CDR3 sequence is 15 residues long. The V and J ends lost 3 bases and 3 bases respectively, with 12 bases between them. CDR1 is LNHDA, CDR2 SQIVND, per germline (reference sequence). The CDR3 loop is CASSIQATSNQPQHF. CDR3 bases: TGTGCCAGTAGTATTCAGGCCACTTCCAATCAGCCCCAGCATTTT. The variable domain in full, completed from reference TRBV19 and TRBJ1-5, reads DGGITQSPKYLFRKEGQNVTLSCEQNLNHDAMYWYRQDPGQGLRLIYYSQIVNDFQKGDIAEGYSVSREKKESFPLTVTSAQKNPTAFYLCASSIQATSNQPQHFGDGTRLSIL.